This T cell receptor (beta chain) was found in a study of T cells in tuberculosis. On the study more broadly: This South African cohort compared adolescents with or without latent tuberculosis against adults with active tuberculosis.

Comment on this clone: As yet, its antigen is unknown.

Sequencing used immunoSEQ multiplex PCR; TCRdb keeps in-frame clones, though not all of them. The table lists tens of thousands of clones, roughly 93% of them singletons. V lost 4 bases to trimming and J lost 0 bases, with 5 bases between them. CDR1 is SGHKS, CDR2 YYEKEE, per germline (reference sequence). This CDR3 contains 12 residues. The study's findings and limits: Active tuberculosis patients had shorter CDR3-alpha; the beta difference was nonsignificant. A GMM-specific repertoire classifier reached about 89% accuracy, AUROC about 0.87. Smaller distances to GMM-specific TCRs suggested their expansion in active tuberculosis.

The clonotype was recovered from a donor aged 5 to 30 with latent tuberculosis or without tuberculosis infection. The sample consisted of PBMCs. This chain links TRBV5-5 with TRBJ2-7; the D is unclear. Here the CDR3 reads CASSPSSYEQYF. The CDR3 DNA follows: TGTGCCAGCAGCCCGAGCTCCTACGAGCAGTACTTC.